The 26 T cell receptor beta chains reported below all come from one sample, sequenced in a study of response to subunit inactivated influenza vaccine. MiXCR, run by TCRdb on the RT-PCR reads, gives a single entry per CDR3 protein. The data hold around 250,000 distinct CDR3 sequences, with 12% observed a single time. Here the sequenced sample was non-naive T cells sorted from PBMCs, taken around 15 days before vaccination. These receptors were collected from a man over 45 who received an inactivated influenza vaccine.

This clonotype was found a few times. The chain links TRBV20-1 to TRBJ1-1, with 7 bases matching TRBD1. V gave up 2 bases and J gave up 4 bases; unmatched junction bases: 7. Germline V gene data show CDR1 as DFQATT and CDR2 as SNEGSKA (reference sequence). The CDR3 is made up of 14 amino acids. CDR3 region: CSARRQGMGTEAFF. CDR3 DNA: TGCAGTGCTAGACGACAGGGAATGGGCACTGAAGCTTTCTTT.

This clonotype was counted at least ten times. V gene TRBV7-9 combines with J gene TRBJ2-1; possibly TRBD1 for D (5 bases). CDR1 and CDR2 (germline): SEHNR, FQNEAQ (reference sequence). V was pared by 3 bases and J by 2 bases, with 8 bases between. The CDR3 is 14 residues long. The DNA for the CDR3 is TGTGCCAGCAGCTTGTCAGGGACCTACAATGAGCAGTTCTTC. Translating it yields CASSLSGTYNEQFF.

This clonotype was observed many times. The V call is TRBV7-9, the J call TRBJ2-5, with D tentatively TRBD2 (6 bases). The CDR3 length is 14 residues. Germline V gives CDR1 SEHNR, CDR2 FQNEAQ (reference sequence). The V end lost 5 bases, the J end lost 5 bases, and 15 bases lay between the germline ends. The CDR3 sequence is CASSRSGVGETQYF. The CDR3 bases are TGTGCCAGCAGCCGCTCGGGAGTAGGGGAGACCCAGTACTTC.

The V and J genes are TRBV4-2 and TRBJ2-3, with a weak D call TRBD2 (5 bases). This CDR3 is built from 15 residues. Trimming shortened V by 3 bases and J by 4 bases, and 14 bases separated the two germline ends. Germline V gene lookup returns CDR1 LGHNA and CDR2 YNFKEQ. CDR3 DNA: TGTGCCAGCAGCCAGGGAAGCGGCCCCGCAGATACGCAGTATTTT. As protein: CASSQGSGPADTQYF.

The chain links TRBV12-3 or TRBV12-4 to TRBJ2-1; unclear D gene. Deletions cut 1 base from V and 6 bases from J, with 10 bases between. There are 14 residues in the CDR3. DNA for the CDR3: TGTGCCAGCAGTTTAGAACAGCTGGGCAATGAGCAGTTCTTC. Protein: CASSLEQLGNEQFF.

Many counts were recorded for this clonotype. This chain uses TRBV12-3 or TRBV12-4 with TRBJ2-3; 11 positions agree with TRBD2. The V and J ends lost 6 bases and 4 bases, in that order; junction bases with no gene match: 9. The CDR3 length is 16 residues. Here the CDR3 DNA reads TGTGCCAGCAGCCCAGGGATAGCGGGAGGGCCAGATACGCAGTATTTT. This encodes CASSPGIAGGPDTQYF.

This clonotype has just a few counts. The gene calls are TRBV7-6 and TRBJ2-7, with 11 bases aligning to TRBD1. The CDR3 runs to 17 residues. Losses at the gene ends were 1 base for V and 5 bases for J; bases not matched to a gene: 10. Germline V gene sequence: CDR1 SGHVS, CDR2 FNYEAQ. CDR3 DNA sequence: TGTGCCAGCAGCTTAGAGTCGGGACAGGGGGGCAACAACGAGCAGTACTTC. Translating it yields CASSLESGQGGNNEQYF.

This clonotype was seen only a few times. The chain links TRBV6-1 to TRBJ1-4, with 8 bases lining up with TRBD1. CDR1 MNHNS and CDR2 SASEGT come from the germline V gene. Losses at the gene ends were 5 bases for V and 10 bases for J; bases not matched to a gene: 9. The CDR3 has 14 amino acids. CDR3 coding DNA: TGTGCCAGCAGTCCAACCGGACAGGGCCTAAAACTGTTTTTT. Protein: CASSPTGQGLKLFF.

The table lists this clonotype with a few counts. The chain carries TRBV5-6 and TRBJ2-5; no clear D gene. V lost 1 base to trimming and J lost 3 bases, with 10 bases between them. The germline V gene encodes CDR1 SGHDT and CDR2 YYEEEE. The length of the CDR3 is 14 residues. This chain's CDR3 is CASSLMAGEETQYF. The DNA of the CDR3 is TGTGCCAGCAGCTTGATGGCAGGAGAAGAGACCCAGTACTTC.

This sequence joins TRBV20-1 and TRBJ2-2, with D perhaps matching TRBD1 (6 bases). The ends were cut back, 3 bases at V and 0 bases at J, with 14 bases in the middle. The germline gives CDR1 DFQATT, CDR2 SNEGSKA (reference sequence). The CDR3 is made up of 16 amino acids. CDR3 in DNA: TGCAGTGCTAGGGACAGATACCTCACGAACACCGGGGAGCTGTTTTTT. Its protein is CSARDRYLTNTGELFF.

The genes are TRBV6-1 and TRBJ2-1; tentative D call: TRBD2 (6 bases). The ends were cut back, 5 bases at V and 3 bases at J, with 14 bases in the middle. Per the germline V gene, CDR1 is MNHNS and CDR2 is SASEGT. CDR3 size: 15 residues. Here the CDR3 reads CASSPGGLNYNEQFF. CDR3 in DNA: TGTGCCAGCAGTCCCGGGGGTCTTAACTACAATGAGCAGTTCTTC.

Here the CDR3 DNA reads TGCGCCAGCAGCTTGTGGCAGCTCCCGCTCGAGCAGTACTTC. Amino acid sequence: CASSLWQLPLEQYF. The chain uses TRBV5-1 and TRBJ2-7; the D is unclear. The CDR3 is 14 amino acids. Between the trimmed V and J ends, which lost 1 base and 6 bases, there was a span of 14 bases. The germline gives CDR1 SGHRS, CDR2 YFSETQ.

The sample holds many counts of this clonotype. This chain links TRBV12-3 or TRBV12-4 with TRBJ1-1, with D unresolved. Trimming took 5 bases from V and 1 from J, leaving 8 bases between them. The CDR3 loop spans 13 amino acids. DNA for the CDR3: TGTGCCAGCAGTAGTCGAGGGAACACTGAAGCTTTCTTT. It specifies CASSSRGNTEAFF.

The chain has TRBV19 and TRBJ1-2; D gene unclear. Germline V gene lookup returns CDR1 LNHDA and CDR2 SQIVND (reference sequence). Trimming stripped 5 bases from V and 2 bases from J, with 9 bases between. The CDR3 has 13 amino acids. CDR3 in amino acids: CASSPLGNYGYTF. The CDR3 region has the DNA TGTGCCAGTAGTCCCCTTGGCAACTATGGCTACACCTTC.

This clonotype was seen many times. The rearrangement uses TRBV21-1 and TRBJ2-1; the D segment call TRBD1 is taken from the table without a DNA check. TRBV21-1 is given as a pseudogene. This CDR3 is 18 amino acids long. The CDR3 spells CASSNDSVAGQGGNEQFF. The CDR3 DNA reads as TGTGCCAGCAGCAACGACTCAGTGGCGGGGCAGGGAGGAAATGAGCAGTTCTTC.

Ten or more counts support this clonotype. The rearrangement links TRBV20-1 to TRBJ1-5; possibly TRBD1 for D (6 bases). This CDR3 region has 14 residues. Germline CDR1 DFQATT, CDR2 SNEGSKA (reference sequence). Trimming pared 6 bases from V and 4 bases from J, leaving 16 bases between. The CDR3 is CSAPTGTSNQPQHF. DNA for the CDR3: TGCAGTGCGCCCACCGGGACATCGAATCAGCCCCAGCATTTT.

The chain links TRBV29-1 to TRBJ2-3, with 8 bases fitting TRBD1. The CDR3 consists of 14 residues. Unmatched junction bases numbered 6, after V lost 7 bases and J lost 0 bases. Germline CDR1 is SQVTM and CDR2 is ANQGSEA. CDR3 sequence reads: CSESGTGSTDTQYF. CDR3 DNA: TGCAGCGAGAGTGGGACAGGCAGCACAGATACGCAGTATTTT.

The chain carries TRBV12-3 or TRBV12-4 and TRBJ2-2, with TRBD2 matching over 11 bases. V shed 6 bases, J shed 4 bases, and the junction held 19 bases outside the gene matches. This CDR3 is built from 20 residues. DNA of the CDR3: TGTGCCAGCAGCACCCCACCTCTTAAAACTAGCGGGGGATCCACCGGGGAGCTGTTTTTT. It is translated as CASSTPPLKTSGGSTGELFF.

This clonotype was seen a few times. The chain has TRBV20-1 and TRBJ1-2; no definite D call. The CDR3 is 10 amino acids. Germline V gene sequence: CDR1 DFQATT, CDR2 SNEGSKA (reference sequence). Trimming left V 3 bases short and J 3 bases short, with 2 bases between. The CDR3 DNA reads as TGCAGTGCTAGCTACTATGGCTACACCTTC. Residues: CSASYYGYTF.

In this sample, this clonotype turned up many times. The CDR3 loop reads CSAREGKAGGFYTF. CDR3 in DNA: TGCAGTGCTAGAGAAGGGAAAGCGGGAGGGTTCTACACCTTC. V gene TRBV20-1 combines with J gene TRBJ1-2; D unresolved. V was pared by 0 bases and J by 10 bases, with 18 bases between. Germline V gene sequence: CDR1 DFQATT, CDR2 SNEGSKA (reference sequence). The CDR3 spans 14 residues.

This clonotype occurred a few times. The rearrangement joins TRBV9 to TRBJ2-7; a possible D gene is TRBD2 (5 bases). CDR3 length equals 15 residues. CDR1 is SGDLS and CDR2 is YYNGEE in the germline V gene. Trimming stripped 0 bases from V and 4 bases from J, with 14 bases between. In nucleotides, the CDR3 is TGTGCCAGCAGCGTAGAAAGCGGAGGACCTTACGAGCAGTACTTC. Its protein product is CASSVESGGPYEQYF.

This clonotype was detected many times. This chain joins TRBV2 and TRBJ2-7, with D possibly TRBD2 on 5 matching bases. The CDR3 sequence is 12 residues long. Per the germline V gene, CDR1 is SNHLY and CDR2 is FYNNEI. Trimming cost V 4 bases and J 6 bases, with 10 bases left between them. The CDR3 sequence: CASSVRAPEQYF. CDR3 coding DNA: TGTGCCAGCAGTGTGCGGGCCCCCGAGCAGTACTTC.

This chain uses TRBV7-2 with TRBJ2-3, with unresolved D. CDR3 length equals 13 residues. CDR1 and CDR2 from the germline V gene are SGHTA and FQGNSA. The germline V and J ends were trimmed by 5 bases and 5 bases, with 11 bases remaining between them. The CDR3 is CASSLDLGDTQYF. In nucleotides, the CDR3 is TGTGCCAGCAGCCTGGACCTTGGAGATACGCAGTATTTT.

This clonotype showed up just a few times. The V and J genes are TRBV10-3 and TRBJ1-2, with a possible D match to TRBD1 (6 bases). Trimming pared 3 bases from V and 3 bases from J, leaving 17 bases between. Germline V gene lookup returns CDR1 ENHRY and CDR2 SYGVKD. The length of the CDR3 is 16 residues. The DNA for the CDR3 is TGTGCCATCAGTGACTCCGGGGGGGGCTTGGACTATGGCTACACCTTC. This encodes CAISDSGGGLDYGYTF.

In nucleotides, the CDR3 is TGCAGTGCTTCTAGGGGCTCCAAGACCTACGAGCAGTACTTC. Its translation: CSASRGSKTYEQYF. The chain recombines TRBV20-1 with TRBJ2-7; perhaps TRBD1 as D (5 bases). Germline lookup yields CDR1 DFQATT and CDR2 SNEGSKA (reference sequence). Trimming took off 5 bases at V and 2 bases at J, with 16 bases between the two ends. The CDR3 has 14 amino acids.

Only a few counts were recorded for this clonotype. The rearrangement uses TRBV7-2 and TRBJ2-1; TRBD2 is a possible D gene (7 bases). V was shortened by 2 bases and J by 4 bases, with 15 bases between the two germline ends. Germline values: CDR1 SGHTA, CDR2 FQGNSA. The CDR3 sequence is 16 residues long. The CDR3 DNA reads as TGTGCCAGCAGCTTACCCCAAGGGGGGGGTTACAATGAGCAGTTCTTC. This sequence encodes CASSLPQGGGYNEQFF.